This TCR beta chain originates from a study of blood T cells in healthy people across ages. Findings of the study overall: Samples with more naive T cells showed higher observed beta diversity. TCR beta diversity, measured per million T cells, fell in a roughly linear way with age.

Remarks on this clonotype: Its antigen is as yet unknown.

The donors, aged about 6 to 95, were healthy Caucasians from Russia. J gave up 3 bases and V 6 bases, and 14 bases lay outside the gene matches. Germline-derived CDR1 and CDR2 are DFQATT and SNEGSKA (reference sequence). The CDR3 runs 16 residues. Then a second PCR, running about 6 to 12 cycles, was carried out with a sample-barcoded 5' primer and a J-beta primer mix. Each cDNA molecule, via a template-switch adaptor with 12 random nucleotides, was tagged. MiXCR was run by TCRdb on the 5' RACE reads, yielding one entry per CDR3 protein. The repertoire holds some 1.4 million distinct CDR3 sequences, 42% seen once, with 7.9% in the top ten.

Material: blood. This receptor was taken from a woman aged 18-30 years in good health. The V and J genes are TRBV20-1 and TRBJ1-5; 7 nucleotides align to TRBD1. In nucleotides, the CDR3 is TGCAGTGCCAACACCCGACAGGGTACGGACAATCAGCCCCAGCATTTT. It encodes CSANTRQGTDNQPQHF.